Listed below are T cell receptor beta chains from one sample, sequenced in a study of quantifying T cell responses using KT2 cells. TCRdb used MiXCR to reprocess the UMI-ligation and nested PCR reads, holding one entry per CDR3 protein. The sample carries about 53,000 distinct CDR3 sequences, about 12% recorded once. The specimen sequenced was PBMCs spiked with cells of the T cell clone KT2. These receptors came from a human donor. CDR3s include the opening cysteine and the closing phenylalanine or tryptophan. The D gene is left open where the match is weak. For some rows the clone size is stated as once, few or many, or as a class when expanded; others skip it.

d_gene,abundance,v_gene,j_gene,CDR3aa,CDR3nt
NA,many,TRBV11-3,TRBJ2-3,CASSSDGGTDTQYF,TGTGCCAGCAGCTCGGATGGGGGCACAGATACGCAGTATTTT
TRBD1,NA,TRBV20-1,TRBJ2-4,CSATGMAKNIQYF,TGCAGTGCGACAGGGATGGCCAAAAACATTCAGTACTTC
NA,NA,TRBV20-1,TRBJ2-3,CSAKVGARGTDTQYF,TGCAGTGCTAAGGTCGGGGCGCGGGGCACAGATACGCAGTATTTT
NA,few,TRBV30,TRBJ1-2,CAWSEPRDGFYGYTF,TGTGCCTGGAGTGAGCCCCGGGACGGATTCTATGGCTACACCTTC
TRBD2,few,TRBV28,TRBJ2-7,CASSSLAGGPNEQYF,TGTGCCAGCAGCTCACTAGCGGGAGGGCCTAACGAGCAGTACTTC
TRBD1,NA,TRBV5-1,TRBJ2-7,CARLTGPNYEQYF,TGCGCCAGGTTGACAGGGCCCAACTACGAGCAGTACTTC
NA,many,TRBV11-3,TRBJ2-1,CASSLIGWSSRLNEQFF,TGTGCCAGCAGCTTAATCGGGTGGTCTAGCCGACTCAATGAGCAGTTCTTC
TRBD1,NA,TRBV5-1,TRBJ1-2,CASSANGDRAGYTF,TGCGCCAGCAGTGCGAACGGTGACAGGGCTGGCTACACCTTC
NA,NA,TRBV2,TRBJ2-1,CASSTESYNEQFF,TGTGCCAGCAGTACAGAGTCCTACAATGAGCAGTTCTTC
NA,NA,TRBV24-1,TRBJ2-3,CATSDPLEGDTQYF,TGTGCCACCAGTGATCCCCTGGAGGGAGATACGCAGTATTTT
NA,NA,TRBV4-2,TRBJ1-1,CASSQISREAFF,TGTGCCAGCAGCCAGATTAGTAGAGAAGCTTTCTTT
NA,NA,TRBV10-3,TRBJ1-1,CAIADGNTEAFF,TGTGCCATTGCTGACGGGAACACTGAAGCTTTCTTT
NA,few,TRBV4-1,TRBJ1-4,CASSQVLGEKLFF,TGCGCCAGCAGCCAAGTGTTGGGTGAAAAACTGTTTTTT
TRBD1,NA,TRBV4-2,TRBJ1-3,CASSQDGQDGNTIYF,TGTGCCAGCAGCCAAGATGGACAGGATGGAAACACCATATATTTT
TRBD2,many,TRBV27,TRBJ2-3,CASSLRAGYDTDTQYF,TGTGCCAGCAGTTTACGAGCGGGGTACGACACAGATACGCAGTATTTT
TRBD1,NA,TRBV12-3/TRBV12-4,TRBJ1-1,CASSRTGYTEAFF,TGTGCCAGCAGTCGGACAGGGTACACTGAAGCTTTCTTT
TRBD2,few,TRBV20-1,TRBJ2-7,CSARDRWTSDEQYF,TGCAGTGCTAGAGATCGGTGGACTAGCGATGAGCAGTACTTC
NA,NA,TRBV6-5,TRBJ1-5,CASRDSNGNQPQHF,TGTGCCAGCAGGGACAGTAATGGCAATCAGCCCCAGCATTTT
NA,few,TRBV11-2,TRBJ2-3,CASRLGGGSSGDTQYF,TGTGCCAGCAGGCTAGGGGGAGGGTCATCCGGCGATACGCAGTATTTT
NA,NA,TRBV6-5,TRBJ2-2,CASQSTGLTGELFF,TGTGCCAGCCAAAGTACAGGGCTCACCGGGGAGCTGTTTTTT
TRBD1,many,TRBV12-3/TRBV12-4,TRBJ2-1,CASSSGQGKVNEQFF,TGTGCCAGCAGTTCCGGACAGGGGAAGGTCAATGAGCAGTTCTTC
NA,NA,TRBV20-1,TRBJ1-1,CSARQGANTEAFF,TGCAGTGCTAGACAGGGTGCGAACACTGAAGCTTTCTTT
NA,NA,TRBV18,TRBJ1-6,CASSPLDEALHF,TGTGCCAGCTCACCCCTAGACGAGGCCCTCCACTTT
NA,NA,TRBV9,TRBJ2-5,CASTPDWGARETQYF,TGTGCCAGCACCCCTGATTGGGGGGCGCGGGAGACCCAGTACTTC
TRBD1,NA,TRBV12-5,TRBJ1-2,CASGLIPGQSYGYTF,TGTGCTAGTGGTTTGATACCGGGACAGTCCTATGGCTACACCTTC
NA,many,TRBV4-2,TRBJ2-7,CASSQIEGSRYEQYF,TGTGCCAGCAGCCAAATTGAAGGATCTCGCTACGAGCAGTACTTC
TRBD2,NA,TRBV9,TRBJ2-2,CASSSGLAGGLNTGELFF,TGTGCCAGCAGCTCCGGACTAGCGGGAGGGTTGAACACCGGGGAGCTGTTTTTT
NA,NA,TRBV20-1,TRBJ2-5,CSALTGKETQYF,TGCAGTGCCTTGACGGGTAAAGAGACCCAGTACTTC
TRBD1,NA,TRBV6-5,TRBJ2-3,CASSYSGTGATDTQYF,TGTGCCAGCAGTTACTCCGGGACAGGGGCCACAGATACGCAGTATTTT
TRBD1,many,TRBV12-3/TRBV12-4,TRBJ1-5,CASSSETGDNQPQHF,TGTGCCAGCAGTTCGGAGACAGGGGACAATCAGCCCCAGCATTTT
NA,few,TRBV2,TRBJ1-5,CASSESGDSNQPQHF,TGTGCCAGCAGTGAGTCAGGCGATAGCAATCAGCCCCAGCATTTT
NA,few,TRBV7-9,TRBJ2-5,CASSPSGAEGTQYF,TGTGCCAGCAGCCCCTCCGGGGCGGAGGGGACCCAGTACTTC
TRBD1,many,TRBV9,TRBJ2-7,CASSPRTGEGGGPYQQYF,TGTGCCAGCAGCCCACGGACAGGGGAGGGCGGGGGACCCTACCAGCAGTACTTC
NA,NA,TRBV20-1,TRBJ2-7,CSASRVGQSKVGEQYF,TGCAGTGCTAGTCGTGTAGGACAATCTAAGGTCGGCGAGCAGTACTTC
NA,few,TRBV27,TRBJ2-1,CASSLRPPGAGSYNEQFF,TGTGCCAGCAGTTTAAGGCCTCCGGGGGCAGGCTCCTACAATGAGCAGTTCTTC
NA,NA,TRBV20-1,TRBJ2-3,CSARGPGRGTDTQYF,TGCAGTGCTAGAGGCCCCGGGAGAGGCACAGATACGCAGTATTTT
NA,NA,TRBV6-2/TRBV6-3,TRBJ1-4,CASRHKEAGVYFATNEKLFF,TGTGCCAGCAGGCATAAGGAGGCAGGGGTGTATTTTGCAACTAATGAAAAACTGTTTTTT
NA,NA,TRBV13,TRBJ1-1,CASSLQGGTEAFF,TGTGCCAGCAGCTTACAGGGAGGCACTGAAGCTTTCTTT
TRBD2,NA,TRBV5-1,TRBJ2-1,CASTPSGGAFYEQFF,TGCGCCAGCACTCCGAGCGGGGGGGCTTTTTATGAGCAGTTCTTC
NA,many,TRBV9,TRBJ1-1,CASSPSQGSTEAFF,TGTGCCAGCAGCCCTTCTCAGGGGTCCACTGAAGCTTTCTTT
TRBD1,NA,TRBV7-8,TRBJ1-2,CASSLNQDRGYTF,TGTGCCAGCAGCCTAAATCAGGACAGGGGCTACACCTTC
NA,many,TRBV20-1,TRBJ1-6,CSARQANSPLHF,TGCAGTGCTCGACAGGCTAATTCACCCCTCCACTTT
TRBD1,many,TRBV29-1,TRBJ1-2,CSVFSGTGGEGSYGYTF,TGCAGCGTATTTTCCGGGACAGGGGGCGAGGGTAGCTATGGCTACACCTTC
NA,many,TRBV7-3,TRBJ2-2,CASSPSPQTGELFF,TGTGCCAGCAGCCCTAGCCCACAAACCGGGGAGCTGTTTTTT
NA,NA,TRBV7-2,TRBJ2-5,CASSGAPDGSKETQYF,TGTGCCAGCAGCGGAGCCCCGGACGGATCCAAAGAGACCCAGTACTTC
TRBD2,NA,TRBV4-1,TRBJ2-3,CASSPRLAGGLSTDTQYF,TGCGCCAGCAGCCCCCGACTAGCGGGGGGGCTAAGCACAGATACGCAGTATTTT
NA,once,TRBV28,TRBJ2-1,CASRVGTPNYNEQFF,TGTGCCAGCAGGGTCGGGACTCCAAATTACAATGAGCAGTTCTTC
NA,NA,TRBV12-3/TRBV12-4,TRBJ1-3,CASTISRNTIYF,TGTGCCAGCACCATTTCTAGAAACACCATATATTTT